The source of this TCR beta chain is a study of regulatory T cells in long-lasting Graves disease. This clonotype was observed at least ten times. TCR beta libraries were built with iRepertoire HTBI primers and Arm-PCR of CDR3 regions. MiXCR, applied by TCRdb to the multiplex PCR reads, yields one record per CDR3 protein. The sample has roughly 400,000 distinct CDR3 sequences, over 15% seen once. The time point here: newly diagnosed GD, antithyroid drugs for less than 3 months. Following extraction of RNA from PBMCs, that RNA was used to make the TCR library. This same sample was also part of a study on T cells in Graves' hyperthyroidism and ophthalmopathy. That source reports: HTBI primers were used for first-round RT-PCR of the TCR CDR3. By a 13 V-J model, ophthalmopathy was set apart from stable hyperthyroidism.

The TCR comes from a young woman with Graves disease. Source: peripheral blood mononuclear cells (PBMCs), taken at new diagnosis, from a patient treated with antithyroid drugs.

DNA of the CDR3: TGCGCCAGCGCCAAGGCCATCGAAATTGGAGATACGCAGTATTTT. It codes for CASAKAIEIGDTQYF. The chain uses TRBV5-1 and TRBJ2-3; unclear D gene. Trimming left V 7 bases short and J 5 bases short, with 20 bases between. The CDR3 is 15 amino acids. Looked up from germline, CDR1 is SGHRS and CDR2 is YFSETQ. The complete variable domain, with remaining parts taken from reference TRBV5-1 and TRBJ2-3, reads KAGVTQTPRYLIKTRGQQVTLSCSPISGHRSVSWYQQTPGQGLQFLFEYFSETQRNKGNFPGRFSGRQFSNSRSEMNVSTLELGDSALYLCASAKAIEIGDTQYFGPGTRLTVL.